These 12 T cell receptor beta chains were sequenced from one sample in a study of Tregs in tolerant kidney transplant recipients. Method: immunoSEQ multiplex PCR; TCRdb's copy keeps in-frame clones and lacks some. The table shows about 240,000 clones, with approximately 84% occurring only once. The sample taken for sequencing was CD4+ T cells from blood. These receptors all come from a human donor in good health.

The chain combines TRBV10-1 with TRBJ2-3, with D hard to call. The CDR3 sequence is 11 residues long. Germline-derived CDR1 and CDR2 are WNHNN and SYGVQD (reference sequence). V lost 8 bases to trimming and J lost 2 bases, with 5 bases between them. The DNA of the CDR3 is TGCGCCAGCGGGCCCACAGATACGCAGTATTTT. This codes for CASGPTDTQYF.

The CDR3 region is CASSRAGGPYNEQFF. The CDR3 DNA reads as TGCGCCAGCAGCCGAGCGGGAGGGCCGTACAATGAGCAGTTCTTC. This sequence joins TRBV10-2 and TRBJ2-1, with 10 bases matching TRBD2. The CDR3 is 15 residues long. V shed 6 bases and J 4 bases; nucleotides not matched to a gene: 6. Germline CDR1 WSHSY, CDR2 SAAADI.

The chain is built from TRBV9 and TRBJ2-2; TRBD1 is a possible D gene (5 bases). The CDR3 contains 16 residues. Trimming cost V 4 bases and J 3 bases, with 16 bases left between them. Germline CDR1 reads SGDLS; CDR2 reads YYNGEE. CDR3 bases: TGTGCCAGCAGCCCTCAAGGGGTACTTTACACCGGGGAGCTGTTTTTT. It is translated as CASSPQGVLYTGELFF. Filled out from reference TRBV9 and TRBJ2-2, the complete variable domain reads DSGVTQTPKHLITATGQRVTLRCSPRSGDLSVYWYQQSLDQGLQFLIQYYNGEERAKGNILERFSAQQFPDLHSELNLSSLELGDSALYFCASSPQGVLYTGELFFGEGSRLTVL.

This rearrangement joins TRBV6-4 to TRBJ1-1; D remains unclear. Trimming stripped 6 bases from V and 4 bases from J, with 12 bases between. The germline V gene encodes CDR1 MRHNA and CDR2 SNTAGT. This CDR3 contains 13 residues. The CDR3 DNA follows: TGTGCCAGCAGCCCCAACCTGGGCACTGAAGCTTTCTTT. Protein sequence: CASSPNLGTEAFF.

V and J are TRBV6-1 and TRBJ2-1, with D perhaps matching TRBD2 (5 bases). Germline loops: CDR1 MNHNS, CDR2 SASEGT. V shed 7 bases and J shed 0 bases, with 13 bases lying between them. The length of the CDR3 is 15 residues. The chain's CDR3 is CASTERRSSYNEQFF. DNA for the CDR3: TGTGCCAGCACCGAGCGGAGGAGCTCCTACAATGAGCAGTTCTTC.

CDR3 DNA sequence: TGCGCCAGCAGCGTGGGACTAGCTATCACCGGGGAGCTGTTTTTT. Translated: CASSVGLAITGELFF. The chain has TRBV5-1 and TRBJ2-2; 9 nucleotides agree with TRBD2. The CDR3 consists of 15 residues. Germline lookup yields CDR1 SGHRS and CDR2 YFSETQ. The V gene end was trimmed by 4 bases and the J gene end by 4 bases; junction bases not matched to a gene: 5.

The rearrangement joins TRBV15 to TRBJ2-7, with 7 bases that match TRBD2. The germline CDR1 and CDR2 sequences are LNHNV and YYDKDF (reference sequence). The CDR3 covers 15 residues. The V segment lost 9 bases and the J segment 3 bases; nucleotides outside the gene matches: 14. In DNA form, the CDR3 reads TGTGCCACGATGCTCTTCCCGGGAGGTTTCTACGAGCAGTACTTC. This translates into CATMLFPGGFYEQYF.

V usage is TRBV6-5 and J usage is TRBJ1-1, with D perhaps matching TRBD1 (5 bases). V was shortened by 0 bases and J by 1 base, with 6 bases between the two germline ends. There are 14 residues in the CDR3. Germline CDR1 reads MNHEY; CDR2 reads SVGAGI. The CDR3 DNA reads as TGTGCCAGCAGTTACTCAGGGGAGAACACTGAAGCTTTCTTT. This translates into CASSYSGENTEAFF.

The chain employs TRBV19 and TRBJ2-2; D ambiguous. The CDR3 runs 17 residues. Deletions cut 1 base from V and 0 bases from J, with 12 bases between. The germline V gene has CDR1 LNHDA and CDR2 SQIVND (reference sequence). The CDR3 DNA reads TGTGCCAGTAGTATAGTGGCCGGACGTACGAACACCGGGGAGCTGTTTTTT. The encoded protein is CASSIVAGRTNTGELFF.

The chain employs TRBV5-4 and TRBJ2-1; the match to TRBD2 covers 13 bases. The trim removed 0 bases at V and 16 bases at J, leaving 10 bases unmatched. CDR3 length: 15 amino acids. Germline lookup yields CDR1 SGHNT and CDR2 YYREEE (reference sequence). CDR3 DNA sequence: TGTGCCAGCAGCTTGGCCGCAGGGACTAGCGGGATGGTATTCTTC. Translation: CASSLAAGTSGMVFF.

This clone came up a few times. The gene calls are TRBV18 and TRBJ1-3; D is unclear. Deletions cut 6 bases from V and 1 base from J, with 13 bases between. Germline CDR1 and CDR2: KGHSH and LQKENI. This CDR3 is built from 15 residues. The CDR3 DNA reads TGTGCCAGCTCCCTAGGTGAAGGATCTGGAAACACCATATATTTT. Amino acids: CASSLGEGSGNTIYF.

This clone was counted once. The CDR3 protein is CAWSVAGFVGYTF. The CDR3 nucleotides read TGTGCCTGGAGTGTAGCAGGGTTCGTTGGCTACACCTTC. The chain joins TRBV30 to TRBJ1-2; tentatively, D is TRBD1 (5 bases). The V and J ends lost 0 bases and 7 bases respectively, with 12 bases between them. This CDR3 comprises 13 residues. Germline V lookup: CDR1 GTSNPN, CDR2 SVGIG (reference sequence).